This T cell receptor (beta chain) was sequenced during a study of T cell responses to AZD1222 COVID-19 vaccine. Repertoires were generated with immunoSEQ multiplex PCR, while TCRdb's copy carries only in-frame clones and drops some. Of approximately 100,000 clones listed, approximately 88% are singletons. Overall study findings and caveats: No repertoire was sampled before or during the peak T cell response, only after it. The sample set comprised mostly white British donors with more females, and clonal diversity was possibly underestimated. Across spike, vaccine-associated CD4 TCRs were found, dominant at 160-218 and 743-854.

With respect to this clone: The antigen remains unidentified.

Germline CDR1 and CDR2: MNHEY and SVGEGT. The ends lost 4 bases at V and 3 bases at J; junction bases unmatched: 13. The CDR3 spans 17 residues. V is TRBV6-2 or TRBV6-3 and J is TRBJ2-7, with 9 positions matching TRBD1. The specimen was peripheral blood, collected on day 0 of AZD1222 vaccination. The TCR originated in an adult in good health. The CDR3 region is CASSSYPGTGFGYEQYF. CDR3 nucleotide sequence: TGTGCCAGCAGTTCCTACCCCGGGACAGGGTTTGGCTACGAGCAGTACTTC.